This TCR beta chain was identified in a study of cytomegalovirus exposure and HLA in healthy donors. Findings of the study overall: The study listed 164 cytomegalovirus-associated TCR beta chains.

Primers: 60 Vbeta forward and 13 Jbeta reverse. Sequencing was performed with immunoSEQ multiplex PCR; in TCRdb, only in-frame clones are kept and a portion is missing. The sample contains fewer than 90,000 clones, about 85% of which appear only once. For this clone: As yet, its antigen is unknown.

Source material: PBMCs. The clonotype comes from a woman in her 40s in good health and CMV-seropositive.

In DNA form, the CDR3 reads TGTGCCAGCAAACAAACTAGGAACCAAGAGACCCAGTACTTC. Encoded protein: CASKQTRNQETQYF. The V and J genes are TRBV2 and TRBJ2-5; tentative D call: TRBD2 (5 bases). V lost 7 bases, J lost 0 bases, and 12 bases lay in between. The length of the CDR3 is 14 residues. The germline CDR1 and CDR2 sequences are SNHLY and FYNNEI.